Sequencing of this TCR beta chain was carried out in a study of radiation and T cells in renal cell carcinoma. The overall study: Nephrectomy followed 15 Gy stereotactic body radiation by 4 weeks. General study findings and limits: Top tumor clonotypes rose in blood 2 weeks post-radiation, then contracted. Baseline intratumoral clonotype presence is unknown without pretreatment biopsies.

Germline loops: CDR1 LNHDA, CDR2 SQIVND (reference sequence). V shed 3 bases, J shed 6 bases, and the junction held 8 bases outside the gene matches. This CDR3 has 16 amino acids. Comments on this clone: Its matching antigen is unknown.

Assay used: immunoSEQ multiplex PCR; TCRdb lists only in-frame clones, some missing. The sample lists approximately 94,000 clones; 82% were seen once. Noted time point: baseline pretreatment blood. The treatment is: 15 Gy SBRT to primary tumor, nephrectomy 4 weeks later. The starting material was blood, obtained from a patient whose treatment included radiotherapy and nephrectomy. The chain links TRBV19 to TRBJ1-4; 9 bases map to TRBD1. The receptor was isolated from a man between 60 and 75 years old with renal cell carcinoma. Here the CDR3 reads CASSISKGTGYEKLFF. CDR3 DNA sequence: TGTGCCAGTAGTATCTCTAAAGGGACAGGGTATGAAAAACTGTTTTTT.